This T cell receptor (beta chain) was sequenced for a study of blood T cell repertoires in COVID-19. Libraries were prepared by immunoSEQ multiplex PCR; TCRdb keeps only in-frame clonotypes and omits some of them. The repertoire consists of approximately 200,000 clones, with around 84% occurring once and the leading ten covering over 0.95%. Germline loops: CDR1 KGHSH, CDR2 LQKENI. V lost 2 bases and J lost 11, with 15 bases in between. The CDR3 length is 14 residues. Sequencing input: peripheral blood. This receptor was obtained from a man aged 40-50 years with acute or convalescent COVID-19. The genes are TRBV18 and TRBJ1-4, with D maybe TRBD1 (5 bases). This chain's CDR3 is CASSPDGTRGKLFF. Here the CDR3 DNA reads TGTGCCAGCTCACCAGACGGAACCCGGGGGAAACTGTTTTTT.